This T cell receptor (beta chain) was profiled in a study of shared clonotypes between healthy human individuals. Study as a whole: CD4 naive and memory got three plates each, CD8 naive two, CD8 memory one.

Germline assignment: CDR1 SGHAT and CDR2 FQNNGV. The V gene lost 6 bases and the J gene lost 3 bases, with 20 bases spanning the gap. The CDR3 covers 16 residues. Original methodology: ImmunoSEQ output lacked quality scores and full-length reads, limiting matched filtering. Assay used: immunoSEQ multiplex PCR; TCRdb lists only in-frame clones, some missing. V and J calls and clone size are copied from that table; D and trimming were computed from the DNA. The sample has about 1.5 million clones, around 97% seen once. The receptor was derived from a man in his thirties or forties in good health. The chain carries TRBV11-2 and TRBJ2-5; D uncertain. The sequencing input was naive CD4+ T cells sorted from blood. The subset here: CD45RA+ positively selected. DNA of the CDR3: TGTGCCAGCAGAAAGATAAAGGGTTCCCGGGAAGAGACCCAGTACTTC. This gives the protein CASRKIKGSREETQYF.